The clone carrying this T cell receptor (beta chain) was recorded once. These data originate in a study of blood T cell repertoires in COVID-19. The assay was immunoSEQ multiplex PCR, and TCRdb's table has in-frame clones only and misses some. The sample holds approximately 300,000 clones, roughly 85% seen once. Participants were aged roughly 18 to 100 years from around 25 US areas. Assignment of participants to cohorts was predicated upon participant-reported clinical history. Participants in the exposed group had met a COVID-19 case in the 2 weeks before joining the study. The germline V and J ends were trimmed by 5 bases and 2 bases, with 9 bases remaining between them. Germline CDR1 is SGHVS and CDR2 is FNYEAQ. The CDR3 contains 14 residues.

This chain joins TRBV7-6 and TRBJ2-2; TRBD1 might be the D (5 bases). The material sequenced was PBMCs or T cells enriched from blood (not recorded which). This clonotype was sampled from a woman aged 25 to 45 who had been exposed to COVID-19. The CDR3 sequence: CASSTQGNTGELFF. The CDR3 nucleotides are TGTGCCAGCAGCACCCAGGGTAACACCGGGGAGCTGTTTTTT.